A selection of T cell receptor beta chains follows, all from one sample in a study of PD-L1 blockade in urothelial cancer. Sequencing was performed with immunoSEQ multiplex PCR; in TCRdb, only in-frame clones are kept and a portion is missing. The sample lists more than 45,000 clones, over 75% occurring once. The sample in question was PBMCs, obtained around atezolizumab (anti-PD-L1) treatment. The receptors were gathered from a man between 65 and 79 years old with urothelial cancer. Both conserved end residues are part of each CDR3. D genes are given only for firm matches. Clone size is shown for a subset of rows, as once, few, many or a class of expanded clone.

d_call: NA; j_call: TRBJ2-2; clone_size: NA; v_call: TRBV18; cdr3_aa: CASSLGLDTGELFF; cdr3_nt: TGTGCCAGCTCACTAGGACTTGACACCGGGGAGCTGTTTTTT
d_call: TRBD1; j_call: TRBJ2-7; clone_size: NA; v_call: TRBV10-3; cdr3_aa: CAIGTGGDEQYF; cdr3_nt: TGTGCCATCGGGACAGGGGGCGACGAGCAGTACTTC
d_call: NA; j_call: TRBJ1-1; clone_size: few; v_call: TRBV7-9; cdr3_aa: CASSPNGGTEAFF; cdr3_nt: TGTGCCAGCAGCCCTAACGGGGGCACTGAAGCTTTCTTT
d_call: TRBD1; j_call: TRBJ1-3; clone_size: NA; v_call: TRBV19; cdr3_aa: CASSTRDRGNTIYF; cdr3_nt: TGTGCCAGTAGTACTCGGGACAGGGGAAACACCATATATTTT
d_call: NA; j_call: TRBJ1-5; clone_size: NA; v_call: TRBV5-1; cdr3_aa: CASSLAGGSQPQHF; cdr3_nt: TGCGCCAGCAGCTTGGCCGGGGGGAGTCAGCCCCAGCATTTT
d_call: NA; j_call: TRBJ2-2; clone_size: NA; v_call: TRBV19; cdr3_aa: CASSIRGTGELFF; cdr3_nt: TGTGCCAGTAGTATAAGAGGAACCGGGGAGCTGTTTTTT
d_call: NA; j_call: TRBJ1-1; clone_size: NA; v_call: TRBV10-2; cdr3_aa: CASSEYGVRGTEAFF; cdr3_nt: TGCGCCAGCAGTGAGTACGGTGTCAGGGGCACTGAAGCTTTCTTT
d_call: TRBD2; j_call: TRBJ2-1; clone_size: NA; v_call: TRBV10-3; cdr3_aa: CAISGEGNNEQFF; cdr3_nt: TGTGCCATCAGTGGGGAGGGAAACAATGAGCAGTTCTTC
d_call: TRBD1; j_call: TRBJ2-5; clone_size: NA; v_call: TRBV19; cdr3_aa: CASTRTGQETQYF; cdr3_nt: TGTGCCAGTACCCGGACAGGACAAGAGACCCAGTACTTC
d_call: NA; j_call: TRBJ2-7; clone_size: NA; v_call: TRBV19; cdr3_aa: CASSIRGTYEQYF; cdr3_nt: TGTGCCAGTAGTATCCGGGGGACCTACGAGCAGTACTTC
d_call: NA; j_call: TRBJ2-2; clone_size: few; v_call: TRBV2; cdr3_aa: CASRYSGELFF; cdr3_nt: TGTGCCAGCAGGTACTCCGGGGAGCTGTTTTTT
d_call: TRBD2; j_call: TRBJ2-1; clone_size: NA; v_call: TRBV9; cdr3_aa: CASSVSSGSDSYNEQFF; cdr3_nt: TGTGCCAGCAGCGTCAGTAGCGGGAGCGACTCCTACAATGAGCAGTTCTTC
d_call: NA; j_call: TRBJ1-5; clone_size: NA; v_call: TRBV6-6; cdr3_aa: CASSWSRDIQPQHF; cdr3_nt: TGTGCCAGCAGTTGGTCGAGGGACATTCAGCCCCAGCATTTT
d_call: TRBD1; j_call: TRBJ1-2; clone_size: NA; v_call: TRBV19; cdr3_aa: CASGDSPENYGYTF; cdr3_nt: TGTGCCAGCGGGGACAGTCCCGAAAACTATGGCTACACCTTC
d_call: TRBD1; j_call: TRBJ2-1; clone_size: NA; v_call: TRBV10-3; cdr3_aa: CATTGQGNNEQFF; cdr3_nt: TGTGCCACTACGGGACAGGGAAACAATGAGCAGTTCTTC
d_call: TRBD1; j_call: TRBJ1-2; clone_size: NA; v_call: TRBV15; cdr3_aa: CATSRDRGNYGYTF; cdr3_nt: TGTGCCACCAGCAGAGACAGGGGGAACTATGGCTACACCTTC
d_call: NA; j_call: TRBJ2-2; clone_size: NA; v_call: TRBV30; cdr3_aa: CAWSRGNTGELFF; cdr3_nt: TGTGCCTGGAGTAGAGGGAACACCGGGGAGCTGTTTTTT
d_call: NA; j_call: TRBJ2-1; clone_size: NA; v_call: TRBV29-1; cdr3_aa: CSVEESSGTDEQFF; cdr3_nt: TGCAGCGTTGAAGAGTCCTCGGGTACGGATGAGCAGTTCTTC
d_call: NA; j_call: TRBJ1-3; clone_size: NA; v_call: TRBV20-1; cdr3_aa: CSAKQGNTIYF; cdr3_nt: TGCAGTGCGAAACAAGGAAACACCATATATTTT
d_call: NA; j_call: TRBJ2-7; clone_size: NA; v_call: TRBV7-9; cdr3_aa: CASSTQQAYEQYF; cdr3_nt: TGTGCCAGCAGCACGCAACAGGCTTACGAGCAGTACTTC
d_call: TRBD2; j_call: TRBJ2-1; clone_size: few; v_call: TRBV6-5; cdr3_aa: CASSYAGGGNEQFF; cdr3_nt: TGTGCCAGCAGTTACGCGGGAGGAGGAAATGAGCAGTTCTTC